A single count supports the clone carrying this TCR beta chain. In the authors' methods: Reference gene primer amplification gave estimated nucleated cell counts. Sequenced by immunoSEQ multiplex PCR; TCRdb stores in-frame clones only, minus some. The D gene and trimming were derived from the DNA, and the V and J assignments and clone size from that table. This table holds approximately 150,000 clones, about 89% found once. The sample originates from a study of blood T cell repertoires in COVID-19. Study context: Samples representing acute and convalescent COVID-19 were sourced from the United States, Italy and Spain.

The CDR3 spans 14 residues. The J gene is TRBJ1-2, the V gene TRBV21-1; TRBD1 was called by the table and not checked on the DNA. TRBV21-1 is a documented pseudogene. The sequence was collected from a man over 45 who had recovered from COVID-19. Input material: peripheral blood. CDR3 protein: CASSKGQSNYGYTF. DNA for the CDR3: TGTGCCAGCAGCAAAGGACAGTCTAACTATGGCTACACCTTC.